The subject of this entry is one TCR beta chain. What it binds is unknown. Germline values: CDR1 KGHDR, CDR2 SFDVKD. This CDR3 is 17 amino acids long. V lost 4 bases and J lost 5, with 23 bases in between. Constant-region reverse primers amplified full-length variable regions, followed by semi-nested Nested Universal Primer A PCR. Using its own MiXCR run on the 5' RACE reads, TCRdb lists one record per CDR3 protein. The table includes 9,500 to 15,000 distinct CDR3 sequences, roughly 47% detected once. Regarding the study as a whole: Tumor memory CD4+ T cell TCR gene usage clustered with blood and lymph node memory CD4+ cells and lymph node naive CD4+ cells. The larger-cohort validation was restricted to a single TCR beta V-J rearrangement rather than whole repertoires.

The sorted Tregs were CD4+CD25+CD127-/low cells. The sequencing sample was made of tumor-infiltrating Tregs sorted from the breast tumor. This sequence originates from a female donor with breast cancer. The chain couples TRBV24-1 to TRBJ2-7, with TRBD1 as a possible D gene (6 bases). The CDR3 DNA sequence: TGTGCCACCAGTGACCAGAAGATGGGACATTGTTGGGACGAGCAGTACGTC. It translates to CATSDQKMGHCWDEQYV.